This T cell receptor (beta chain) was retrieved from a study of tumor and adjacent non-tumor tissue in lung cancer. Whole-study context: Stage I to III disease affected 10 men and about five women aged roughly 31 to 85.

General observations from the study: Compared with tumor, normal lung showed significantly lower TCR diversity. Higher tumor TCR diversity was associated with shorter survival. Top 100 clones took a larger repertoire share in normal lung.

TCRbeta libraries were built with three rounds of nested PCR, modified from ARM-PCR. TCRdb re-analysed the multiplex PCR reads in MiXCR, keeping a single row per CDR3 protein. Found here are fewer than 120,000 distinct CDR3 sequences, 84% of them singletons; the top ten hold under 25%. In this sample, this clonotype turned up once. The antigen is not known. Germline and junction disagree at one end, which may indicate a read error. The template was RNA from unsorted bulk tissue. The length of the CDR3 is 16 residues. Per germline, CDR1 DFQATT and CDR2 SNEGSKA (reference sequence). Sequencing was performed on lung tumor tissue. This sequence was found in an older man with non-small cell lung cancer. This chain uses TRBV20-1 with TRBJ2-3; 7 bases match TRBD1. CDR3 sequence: CSTRSLPGEGTDTQYF. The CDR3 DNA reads TGCAGTACTAGGAGTCTTCCCGGGGAAGGGACAGATACGCAGTACTTT.